This T cell receptor (beta chain) is from a study of CD8 T cells in ankylosing spondylitis. Notes on the study in general: Reportedly, disease-linked clones are significantly enriched in ankylosing spondylitis patients' matched synovial fluid. Ankylosing spondylitis blood appeared to be characterized by a TCR beta motif of about eight highly homologous variants.

As regards this clonotype: Its matching antigen is unknown.

In making TCR beta libraries, quantitative 5'-RACE with molecular barcodes was used. TCRdb ran MiXCR on the 5' RACE reads and lists one entry per CDR3 protein. The repertoire consists of under 950,000 distinct CDR3 sequences, with 15% to 20% occurring once and the leading ten covering around 19%. Germline V gene data show CDR1 as SGHAT and CDR2 as FQNNGV. Trimming cost V 5 bases and J 7 bases, with 12 bases left between them. The CDR3 is 13 amino acids. The receptor was derived from a male donor with ankylosing spondylitis. The chain employs TRBV11-2 and TRBJ1-5; D remains unclear. Sequencing was performed on blood, either unsorted or a sorted T cell fraction (not recorded which). CDR3 nucleotides: TGTGCCAGCAGCCAGGATTACAAGCAGCCCCAGCATTTT. Its translation: CASSQDYKQPQHF.